The next 29 T cell receptor beta chains were all read from a single sample in a study of T cells in women clearing cervical HPV infection. Sequenced by immunoSEQ multiplex PCR; TCRdb stores in-frame clones only, minus some. This listing includes over 30,000 clones. Sequenced material: blood buffy coat. The receptors come from a woman between 18 and 70 years old with a cervical HPV16 infection that either progressed to CIN3+ or cleared (not recorded which).

With respect to this clone: The read is 3 residues too short to cover the CDR3 end, so that end is filled in from the germline J gene. This chain links TRBV6-1 with TRBJ1-1, with 8 bases aligning to TRBD1. CDR1 is MNHNS, CDR2 SASEGT, per germline. The CDR3 is 16 residues long. The V and J ends lost 4 bases and 1 base, in that order; junction bases with no gene match: 8. Incomplete CDR3 DNA: TGTGCCAGCAGTGCCTACAGGGGGGTGGGGAACACTGAA. Translation: CASSAYRGVGNTE. The full CDR3 protein is CASSAYRGVGNTEAFF.

Comments on this clone: The observed sequence ends 3 residues before the CDR3 terminus, with the missing tail filled in from the germline J gene. The chain has TRBV30 and TRBJ1-2; D is unresolved. The germline gives CDR1 GTSNPN, CDR2 SVGIG (reference sequence). The CDR3 length is 13 residues. V lost 0 bases and J lost 6, with 11 bases in between. The CDR3: CAWSVAKTHGYTF. The covered CDR3 bases are TGTGCCTGGAGTGTGGCCAAAACCCATGGC. The full variable domain, rest sourced from reference TRBV30 and TRBJ1-2, is SQTIHQWPATLVQPVGSPLSLECTVEGTSNPNLYWYRQAAGRGLQLLFYSVGIGQISSEVPQNLSASRPQDRQFILSSKKLLLSDSGFYLCAWSVAKTHGYTFGSGTRLTVV.

As regards this clone: The read stops 3 residues short of the end of the CDR3; the missing end is completed from the germline J gene. The chain couples TRBV6-2 or TRBV6-3 to TRBJ2-2; D is ambiguous. The V gene's germline CDR1 is MNHEY and CDR2 SVGEGT. CDR3 length: 14 residues. V shed 2 bases and J shed 9 bases, with 13 bases lying between them. CDR3: CASSYGLKTWELFF. The covered CDR3 bases are TGTGCCAGCAGTTACGGGCTGAAGACCTGGGAG.

With regard to this clone: The sequenced fragment ends 3 residues before the CDR3 boundary, so the rest is inferred from the germline J gene. This rearrangement joins TRBV5-5 to TRBJ1-4; TRBD1 matches at 7 bases. The CDR3 contains 15 residues. Germline assignment: CDR1 SGHKS and CDR2 YYEKEE (reference sequence). The V segment lost 0 bases and the J segment 4 bases; nucleotides outside the gene matches: 3. The DNA read from the CDR3 is TGTGCCAGCAGCTTGGAGGGACAGCGTAATGAAAAA. Translating it yields CASSLEGQRNEK. The whole CDR3 sequence reads CASSLEGQRNEKLFF.

As concerns this clone: The CDR3 is cut off 3 residues early in the read; its end comes from the germline J gene. V usage is TRBV19 and J usage is TRBJ2-3; 10 bases are shared with TRBD1. The CDR3 extends over 15 amino acids. The V gene's germline CDR1 is LNHDA and CDR2 SQIVND (reference sequence). The DNA read from the CDR3 is TGTGCCAGTGGAACGTCGGGACAGGGGAATCAGCCG. This translates into CASGTSGQGNQP. The whole CDR3 protein is CASGTSGQGNQPQYF. Full variable domain (outside the CDR3, taken from reference TRBV19 and TRBJ2-3): DGGITQSPKYLFRKEGQNVTLSCEQNLNHDAMYWYRQDPGQGLRLIYYSQIVNDFQKGDIAEGYSVSREKKESFPLTVTSAQKNPTAFYLCASGTSGQGNQPQYFGPGTRLTVL.

Concerning this clone itself: The sequenced fragment ends 3 residues before the CDR3 boundary, so the rest is inferred from the germline J gene. V is TRBV19 and J is TRBJ1-2; tentatively, D is TRBD1 (5 bases). Germline V gives CDR1 LNHDA, CDR2 SQIVND (reference sequence). The CDR3 extends over 15 amino acids. CDR3 sequence: CASSTQGLPYNDYTF. The covered CDR3 bases are TGTGCCAGTAGTACCCAGGGACTACCATACAATGAC.

As to this clone: Germline is not matched at one junction end, which may reflect a read error. The read comes to an end 3 residues before the CDR3 does, leaving the germline J gene to fill in the end. Other DNA sequences from this sample encode an identical CDR3 as well. V gene TRBV5-6 combines with J gene TRBJ1-3, with D perhaps matching TRBD1 (5 bases). Germline CDR1 is SGHDT and CDR2 is YYEEEE. The CDR3 is made up of 15 amino acids. CDR3: CASSLVGGSGNTIYF. CDR3 DNA (partial): TGTGCCAGCAGCTTGGTGGGGGGATCTGGAAACACT.

As regards this clone: The read terminates 3 residues ahead of where the CDR3 ends, so the germline J gene completes it. The chain combines TRBV2 with TRBJ2-2; TRBD2 agrees at 7 bases. The germline V gene has CDR1 SNHLY and CDR2 FYNNEI. Trimming removed 7 bases from V and 6 bases from J; junction bases left unmatched: 8. This CDR3 contains 14 residues. The covered CDR3 bases are TGTGCCAGCACGGAGACTAGCATGCCCGGGGAG. Translation gives CASTETSMPGE. The full-length CDR3 reads as CASTETSMPGELFF.

Note on this clone: The DNA ends 3 residues before the CDR3 does, and the rest of the CDR3 is filled in from the germline J gene. The genes are TRBV2 and TRBJ2-2; 7 bases map to TRBD2. Germline loops: CDR1 SNHLY, CDR2 FYNNEI. V was clipped by 4 bases and J by 5 bases; unmatched bases: 10. The CDR3 is made up of 16 amino acids. The DNA read from the CDR3 is TGTGCCAGCAGTGGGGGAGCGGGGCTAAATACCGGGGAG. This translates into CASSGGAGLNTGE. The whole CDR3 reads CASSGGAGLNTGELFF.

A note on this clone: The missing CDR3 end, 3 residues past where the read stops, is filled in from the germline J gene. This chain uses TRBV7-2 with TRBJ1-1; tentative D call: TRBD1 (5 bases). Germline V gives CDR1 SGHTA, CDR2 FQGNSA. The CDR3 extends over 15 amino acids. The CDR3: CASSPTNKAGDEAFF. CDR3 DNA, as far as it was read: TGTGCCAGCAGCCCTACAAATAAAGCGGGGGATGAG.

Comment on this clone: The read stops 3 residues short of the end of the CDR3; the missing end is completed from the germline J gene. The chain combines TRBV5-1 with TRBJ2-3; 8 nucleotides align to TRBD2. Germline V gene data show CDR1 as SGHRS and CDR2 as YFSETQ. This CDR3 contains 17 residues. J lost 3 bases, V lost 0 bases, and 9 bases had no gene match. The DNA read from the CDR3 is TGCGCCAGCAGCTTGGGCTTCGCGGGGGGATCTACAGATACG. Its translation: CASSLGFAGGSTDT. The entire CDR3 sequence reads CASSLGFAGGSTDTQYF.

A word on this clone: From the germline J gene comes the end of the CDR3, since the read stops 3 residues before it. The chain has TRBV20-1 and TRBJ1-4, with D unresolved. V lost 5 bases, J lost 8 bases, and 9 bases lay in between. The CDR3 is 11 amino acids. Germline values: CDR1 DFQATT, CDR2 SNEGSKA (reference sequence). This CDR3 is CSAYEREKLFF. CDR3 DNA (partial): TGCAGTGCTTATGAGCGGGAAAAA.

As for this clone: With the read ending 3 residues before the CDR3 end, the germline J gene is used to fill in that end. This chain joins TRBV6-2 or TRBV6-3 and TRBJ1-1; D possibly corresponds to TRBD1 (5 bases). Per the germline V gene, CDR1 is MNHEY and CDR2 is SVGEGT. This CDR3 spans 13 amino acids. Deletions cut 4 bases from V and 6 bases from J, with 12 bases between. CDR3 residues: CASSFTGPAEAFF. The part of the CDR3 DNA that was read is TGTGCCAGCAGTTTCACAGGACCCGCTGAA.

Concerning this clone itself: The read halts 3 residues ahead of the CDR3 end, with the missing end drawn from the germline J gene. V and J are TRBV5-1 and TRBJ2-1; the D gene is possibly TRBD2 (6 bases). Germline loops: CDR1 SGHRS, CDR2 YFSETQ. The CDR3 loop spans 15 amino acids. V shed 0 bases and J shed 2 bases, with 9 bases lying between them. Here the CDR3 reads CASSLEAGTYNEQFF. CDR3 bases read: TGCGCCAGCAGCTTGGAGGCGGGAACCTACAATGAG.

In regard to this clone: The observed sequence ends 3 residues before the CDR3 terminus, with the missing tail filled in from the germline J gene. The chain links TRBV7-9 to TRBJ2-7; no reliable D call. This CDR3 spans 13 amino acids. The V gene lost 0 bases and the J gene lost 5 bases, with 8 bases spanning the gap. From germline, CDR1 is SEHNR and CDR2 FQNEAQ (reference sequence). CDR3: CASSLAGSDEQYF. CDR3 bases read: TGTGCCAGCAGCTTAGCGGGCAGTGACGAG.

Worth noting for this clone: From the germline J gene comes the end of the CDR3, since the read stops 3 residues before it. The rearrangement joins TRBV5-5 to TRBJ2-7; no clear D gene. CDR3 length equals 14 residues. Deletions cut 1 base from V and 1 base from J, with 9 bases between. Germline V lookup: CDR1 SGHKS, CDR2 YYEKEE (reference sequence). This chain's CDR3 is CASSLRVLSYEQYF. The part of the CDR3 DNA that was read is TGTGCCAGCAGCTTGCGGGTATTATCCTACGAG.

On this clone: The missing CDR3 end, 3 residues past where the read stops, is filled in from the germline J gene. The chain links TRBV6-2 or TRBV6-3 to TRBJ2-3, with D perhaps matching TRBD1 (8 bases). Germline lookup yields CDR1 MNHEY and CDR2 SVGEGT. There are 15 residues in the CDR3. V was shortened by 6 bases and J by 1 base, with 14 bases between the two germline ends. Partial CDR3 DNA: TGTGCCAGCAGCAGACAGGGGAGGGGCACAGATACG. As protein: CASSRQGRGTDT. The whole CDR3 sequence is CASSRQGRGTDTQYF.

Remarks on this clone: The read ends 3 residues before the CDR3 terminus; that terminus is restored from the germline J gene. This sequence joins TRBV2 and TRBJ2-1, with TRBD2 matching 7 bases. The CDR3 covers 15 residues. The junction had 14 bases not matched to a gene; V was cut back by 8 bases and J by 7 bases. Germline CDR1 and CDR2: SNHLY and FYNNEI. This chain's CDR3 is CASRTMERGSNEQFF. CDR3 bases read: TGTGCCAGCCGCACGATGGAGCGGGGCTCGAATGAG.

Note on this clone: With the read ending 3 residues before the CDR3 end, the germline J gene is used to fill in that end. The chain has TRBV18 and TRBJ2-7; D perhaps matches TRBD2 (6 bases). The V gene's germline CDR1 is KGHSH and CDR2 LQKENI. Trimming removed 2 bases at V and 6 bases at J, with 20 bases between. CDR3 length: 16 residues. Partial CDR3 DNA: TGTGCCAGCTCACCATATGATTCGGGGGTTAAGTTCGAG. This codes for CASSPYDSGVKFE. The entire CDR3 sequence reads CASSPYDSGVKFEQYF.

With regard to this clone: The read finishes 3 residues shy of the CDR3 end, and the germline J gene is used to complete it. The chain carries TRBV30 and TRBJ2-4; perhaps TRBD2 as D (6 bases). CDR3 length: 13 amino acids. Germline CDR1 and CDR2: GTSNPN and SVGIG (reference sequence). The CDR3 sequence is CAWSGGGNGGQYF. The covered CDR3 bases are TGTGCCTGGAGTGGCGGCGGTAACGGGGGT.

With regard to this clone: The CDR3 is cut off 3 residues early in the read; its end comes from the germline J gene. The V call is TRBV7-3, the J call TRBJ1-2; D is unresolved. This CDR3 has 13 amino acids. Trimming pared 6 bases from V and 4 bases from J, leaving 12 bases between. Germline V lookup: CDR1 SGHTA, CDR2 FQGTGA. The CDR3 DNA, read in part, is TGTGCCAGCAGTTACGGGGTGGCCTATGGC. Protein: CASSYGVAYG. The full CDR3 protein is CASSYGVAYGYTF.

Details on this clone: The read ends 3 residues before the CDR3 terminus; that terminus is restored from the germline J gene. V and J are TRBV27 and TRBJ2-7, with 8 bases that match TRBD1. The CDR3 has 15 amino acids. V gave up 2 bases and J gave up 3 bases; unmatched junction bases: 6. Germline CDR1 and CDR2: MNHEY and SMNVEV (reference sequence). The CDR3 sequence: CASSLVGTGVYEQYF. Incomplete CDR3 DNA: TGTGCCAGCAGTTTAGTAGGGACAGGAGTCTACGAG.

Concerning this clone: The CDR3 extends 3 residues past the end of the read, so its final part is completed from the germline J gene. This chain uses TRBV20-1 with TRBJ1-4, with D possibly being TRBD1 (6 bases). V lost 5 bases to trimming and J lost 8 bases, with 15 bases between them. Germline lookup yields CDR1 DFQATT and CDR2 SNEGSKA (reference sequence). This CDR3 is 13 amino acids long. CDR3 sequence: CSAEEQGREKLFF. The CDR3 DNA, read in part, is TGCAGTGCTGAAGAACAGGGACGGGAAAAA.

Comment on this clone: The read is 3 residues too short to cover the CDR3 end, so that end is filled in from the germline J gene. V usage is TRBV7-2 and J usage is TRBJ2-7; D is possibly TRBD1 (5 bases). V was cut by 11 bases and J by 3 bases, with 17 bases left in between. The germline gives CDR1 SGHTA, CDR2 FQGNSA. The CDR3 is made up of 13 amino acids. CDR3 DNA (partial): TGTGCCTCGTCGTCGCAGGGAAACTACGAG. Translating gives CASSSQGNYE. The whole CDR3 protein is CASSSQGNYEQYF.

In regard to this clone: Coverage ceases 3 residues before the CDR3 finishes, and the germline J gene fills in the end. The V gene is TRBV10-2, the J gene TRBJ2-5; a weak D match, TRBD1 (6 bases). The V end lost 8 bases, the J end lost 5 bases, and 15 bases lay between the germline ends. Germline lookup yields CDR1 WSHSY and CDR2 SAAADI. The CDR3 covers 13 residues. The CDR3 sequence: CASGGPKQETQYF. CDR3 bases read: TGCGCCAGCGGGGGCCCAAAGCAGGAGACC.

A note on this clone: The junction does not match germline at one end; this may be a read error. Read data end 3 residues before the CDR3 end; the end is taken from the germline J gene. The gene calls are TRBV4-2 and TRBJ1-4; the D gene is possibly TRBD1 (5 bases). Germline V gene lookup returns CDR1 LGHNA and CDR2 YNFKEQ. CDR3 size: 16 residues. Incomplete CDR3 DNA: TGCGCCAGCAGCCAAGTGTTAGGGGCAACTAATGAAAAA. As protein: CASSQVLGATNEK. The CDR3 reads in full as CASSQVLGATNEKLFF.

Turning to this clone: The read ends 3 residues before the CDR3 terminus; that terminus is restored from the germline J gene. The genes are TRBV7-3 and TRBJ1-1; D gene ambiguous. The V end was cut by 3 bases, the J end by 1 base, with 6 bases between. Germline CDR1 and CDR2: SGHTA and FQGTGA. This CDR3 region has 13 residues. Partial CDR3 DNA: TGTGCCAGCAGCTTGCAGGAGAACACTGAA. Residues: CASSLQENTE. The whole CDR3 protein reads CASSLQENTEAFF.

Of note for this clone: The read finishes 3 residues shy of the CDR3 end, and the germline J gene is used to complete it. The chain has TRBV20-1 and TRBJ1-4, with a tentative D call TRBD1 (6 bases). The germline CDR1 and CDR2 sequences are DFQATT and SNEGSKA (reference sequence). Trimming took 3 bases from V and 8 from J, leaving 19 bases between them. This CDR3 is 15 amino acids long. The CDR3 bases that were read are TGCAGTGCTAGCCCTAACTACAGGGCGGGCGAAAAA. Its translation is CSASPNYRAGEK. The CDR3 in full is CSASPNYRAGEKLFF.

A note on this clone: The read stops 3 residues short of the end of the CDR3; the missing end is completed from the germline J gene. The gene calls are TRBV5-1 and TRBJ2-7; 8 bases map to TRBD2. This CDR3 spans 15 amino acids. From germline, CDR1 is SGHRS and CDR2 YFSETQ. Trimming removed 0 bases from V and 4 bases from J; junction bases left unmatched: 6. The sequenced part of the CDR3 DNA is TGCGCCAGCAGCTTGGACGGGACTAGTGGATACGAG. It translates to CASSLDGTSGYE. The CDR3 as a whole reads CASSLDGTSGYEQYF.